The next 27 T cell receptor beta chains were all read from a single sample in a study of cytomegalovirus exposure and HLA in healthy donors. TCRdb's copy holds only in-frame clones and misses some; the assay was immunoSEQ multiplex PCR. The table has 110,000 or so clones, roughly 86% seen once. The sequenced material came from PBMCs. The origin of the receptors is a man aged 18 to 29 in good health and CMV-seronegative.

This clone was counted between two and nine times. The J gene is TRBJ2-7, the V gene TRBV7-9; the D gene is possibly TRBD1 (6 bases). The V end lost 2 bases, the J end lost 5 bases, and 7 bases lay between the germline ends. CDR3 size: 12 residues. The germline gives CDR1 SEHNR, CDR2 FQNEAQ (reference sequence). The CDR3 sequence: CASSLQGNEQYF. As DNA, the CDR3 is TGTGCCAGCAGCTTACAGGGGAACGAGCAGTACTTC. Full variable domain (missing parts from reference TRBV7-9 and TRBJ2-7): DTGVSQNPRHKITKRGQNVTFRCDPISEHNRLYWYRQTLGQGPEFLTYFQNEAQLEKSRLLSDRFSAERPKGSFSTLEIQRTEQGDSAMYLCASSLQGNEQYFGPGTRLTVT.

The V and J genes are TRBV9 and TRBJ2-3, with 8 nucleotides matching TRBD2. CDR3 length: 17 amino acids. Trimming took 3 bases from V and 10 from J; bases not matched to a gene: 19. From germline, CDR1 is SGDLS and CDR2 YYNGEE. In DNA, the CDR3 is TGTGCCAGCAGCGACCCCCTACTAGCGGCCGGGAGTGGTGCGCAGTATTTT. Translating it yields CASSDPLLAAGSGAQYF.

V and J are TRBV6-6 and TRBJ2-5; 13 nucleotides align to TRBD2. Trimming took 6 bases from V and 5 from J; bases not matched to a gene: 6. This CDR3 has 15 amino acids. The germline CDR1 and CDR2 sequences are MNHNY and SVGAGI (reference sequence). The CDR3 DNA sequence: TGTGCCAGCAGCCCGGGACTAGCGGGACGGGAGACCCAGTACTTC. Its translation: CASSPGLAGRETQYF.

V usage is TRBV9 and J usage is TRBJ2-2; D is unresolved. Germline CDR1 SGDLS, CDR2 YYNGEE. The CDR3 contains 16 residues. The V end lost 1 base, the J end lost 0 bases, and 10 bases lay between the germline ends. The CDR3 protein is CASSVSQAANTGELFF. The CDR3 DNA sequence: TGTGCCAGCAGCGTATCCCAGGCAGCGAACACCGGGGAGCTGTTTTTT.

To note about this clone: A clone one base away is much larger, so this may be a read error. The chain is built from TRBV27 and TRBJ2-1, with D unresolved. Germline V gives CDR1 MNHEY, CDR2 SMNVEV (reference sequence). The CDR3 is 13 residues long. The germline V and J ends were trimmed by 6 bases and 0 bases, with 6 bases remaining between them. The CDR3 loop reads CASSRSSYNEQFF. The CDR3 nucleotides are TGTGCCAGCAGCCGGAGCTCCTACAATGAGCAGTTCTTC.

This clone was observed once. The rearrangement links TRBV18 to TRBJ2-5; TRBD2 aligns across 7 bases. The CDR3 sequence is 17 residues long. Per the germline V gene, CDR1 is KGHSH and CDR2 is LQKENI. V lost 3 bases and J lost 0; bases outside the gene matches: 10. The DNA for the CDR3 is TGTGCCAGCTCACCGGGGGTCTCAGCGGGAAACCAAGAGACCCAGTACTTC. This encodes CASSPGVSAGNQETQYF.

The chain uses TRBV13 and TRBJ2-5; TRBD2 aligns across 7 bases. Germline lookup yields CDR1 PRHDT and CDR2 FYEKMQ (reference sequence). This CDR3 contains 15 residues. With 5 bases clipped from V and 1 base from J, the junction kept 7 bases outside the gene matches. The CDR3 loop reads CASSPRRGGQETQYF. The DNA for the CDR3 is TGTGCCAGCAGCCCCCGCCGCGGGGGCCAAGAGACCCAGTACTTC.

The chain uses TRBV5-6 and TRBJ1-3, with TRBD1 matching over 9 bases. J was trimmed by 0 bases and V by 4 bases; bases with no gene match: 14. The CDR3 has 19 residues. Germline CDR1 is SGHDT and CDR2 is YYEEEE. CDR3 sequence: CASSGNRGRLLTSGNTIYF. As DNA, the CDR3 is TGTGCCAGCAGCGGCAACAGGGGGCGATTACTCACCTCTGGAAACACCATATATTTT.

The chain is built from TRBV19 and TRBJ2-5; 7 nucleotides agree with TRBD1. Germline CDR1 is LNHDA and CDR2 is SQIVND (reference sequence). The CDR3 spans 15 residues. Losses at the gene ends were 5 bases for V and 5 bases for J; bases not matched to a gene: 11. The CDR3 region is CASSPPPTGSETQYF. The DNA for the CDR3 is TGTGCCAGTAGTCCCCCCCCGACAGGGAGTGAGACCCAGTACTTC.

This clone has at least ten counts. V and J are TRBV2 and TRBJ2-2, with 10 nucleotides matching TRBD2. After removal of 4 bases from V and 5 bases from J, the junction contained 7 bases not matched to a gene. CDR1 and CDR2 from the germline V gene are SNHLY and FYNNEI. The CDR3 extends over 16 amino acids. CDR3 in amino acids: CASSGVAGGGTGELFF. CDR3 DNA: TGTGCCAGCAGTGGTGTAGCGGGAGGAGGTACCGGGGAGCTGTTTTTT.

The sample holds one count of this clone. CDR3 region: CASSLEGIRPYEQYF. The CDR3 DNA is TGTGCCAGCAGCTTGGAGGGGATCCGACCCTACGAGCAGTACTTC. The V gene is TRBV5-6, the J gene TRBJ2-7; the D gene is possibly TRBD1 (5 bases). CDR3 length equals 15 residues. CDR1 is SGHDT and CDR2 is YYEEEE in the germline V gene. The V end was cut by 0 bases, the J end by 2 bases, with 12 bases between.

The chain joins TRBV28 to TRBJ2-7; 8 positions agree with TRBD1. This CDR3 contains 16 residues. The germline V gene has CDR1 MDHEN and CDR2 SYDVKM. J lost 2 bases, V lost 1 base, and 7 bases had no gene match. CDR3 DNA: TGTGCCAGCAGTTTATCGTGGCAGGGGGCGGCCTACGAGCAGTACTTC. Residues: CASSLSWQGAAYEQYF. Looking up the rest from reference TRBV28 and TRBJ2-7 gives the full variable domain: DVKVTQSSRYLVKRTGEKVFLECVQDMDHENMFWYRQDPGLGLRLIYFSYDVKMKEKGDIPEGYSVSREKKERFSLILESASTNQTSMYLCASSLSWQGAAYEQYFGPGTRLTVT.

This clone was seen a single time. V and J are TRBV9 and TRBJ1-2; TRBD1 agrees at 8 bases. The trim removed 0 bases at V and 4 bases at J, leaving 8 bases unmatched. The CDR3 covers 16 residues. The germline V gene has CDR1 SGDLS and CDR2 YYNGEE. The CDR3 DNA sequence: TGTGCCAGCAGCGTAGACCGGACAGGGCCCCTCTATGGCTACACCTTC. It encodes CASSVDRTGPLYGYTF. Looking up the rest from reference TRBV9 and TRBJ1-2 gives the full variable domain: DSGVTQTPKHLITATGQRVTLRCSPRSGDLSVYWYQQSLDQGLQFLIQYYNGEERAKGNILERFSAQQFPDLHSELNLSSLELGDSALYFCASSVDRTGPLYGYTFGSGTRLTVV.

The genes are TRBV5-1 and TRBJ2-7; D is ambiguous. V lost 4 bases, J lost 7 bases, and 18 bases lay in between. CDR1 and CDR2 from the germline V gene are SGHRS and YFSETQ. The CDR3 is 14 residues long. The CDR3 spells CASSPKEAPREQYF. In DNA, the CDR3 is TGCGCCAGCAGCCCGAAAGAGGCGCCGAGGGAGCAGTACTTC.

The rearrangement joins TRBV9 to TRBJ2-1; possible D gene TRBD2, 6 bases. Germline CDR1 is SGDLS and CDR2 is YYNGEE. V dropped 2 bases and J dropped 7 bases, with 13 bases sitting between them. The CDR3 is 14 residues long. The DNA for the CDR3 is TGTGCCAGCAGCGTCGGGGGAGAGGGAAATGAGCAGTTCTTC. It specifies CASSVGGEGNEQFF.

This chain uses TRBV5-1 with TRBJ1-1; no reliable D call. Germline-derived CDR1 and CDR2 are SGHRS and YFSETQ. CDR3 length equals 14 residues. Trimming pared 3 bases from V and 1 base from J, leaving 10 bases between. CDR3 sequence reads: CASSYPRANTEAFF. The CDR3 bases are TGCGCCAGCAGCTACCCGCGGGCGAACACTGAAGCTTTCTTT.

The chain carries TRBV7-2 and TRBJ2-5, with 10 nucleotides matching TRBD2. Germline V CDR1 and CDR2: SGHTA, FQGNSA. This CDR3 region has 14 residues. V lost 4 bases to trimming and J lost 2 bases; unmatched junction nucleotides: 1. The CDR3 loop reads CASSWTSGQETQYF. The CDR3 region has the DNA TGTGCCAGCAGCTGGACTAGCGGACAAGAGACCCAGTACTTC.

The CDR3 nucleotides read TGTGCCAGCAGTTCCCTGTTCCCTAGCAATCAGCCCCAGCATTTT. Amino acid sequence: CASSSLFPSNQPQHF. J is TRBJ1-5 and V is TRBV27; D unclear. From germline, CDR1 is MNHEY and CDR2 SMNVEV (reference sequence). Between the trimmed V and J ends, which lost 4 bases and 0 bases, there was a span of 10 bases. This CDR3 spans 15 amino acids.

J is TRBJ2-3 and V is TRBV5-1; D is ambiguous. The CDR3 extends over 14 amino acids. Germline V CDR1 and CDR2: SGHRS, YFSETQ. The V and J ends lost 7 bases and 3 bases respectively, with 15 bases between them. CDR3 sequence (DNA): TGCGCCAGCCGCCCGGAGCCGGTTACAGATACGCAGTATTTT. Translated, it gives CASRPEPVTDTQYF.

The chain joins TRBV6-1 to TRBJ2-7; 7 bases are a match to TRBD1. The V segment lost 5 bases and the J segment 0 bases; nucleotides outside the gene matches: 7. This CDR3 is built from 15 residues. The germline gives CDR1 MNHNS, CDR2 SASEGT. CDR3 nucleotides: TGTGCCAGCAGTCCTACAGGGGAGAGCTCCTACGAGCAGTACTTC. Translating it yields CASSPTGESSYEQYF.

This clone was seen just once. The chain joins TRBV5-8 to TRBJ2-7, with D possibly being TRBD1 (5 bases). The CDR3 runs to 14 residues. V dropped 0 bases and J dropped 6 bases, with 13 bases sitting between them. CDR1 and CDR2 from the germline V gene are SGHTS and YDEGEE. The CDR3 DNA follows: TGTGCCAGCAGCTTGGGTAGTATTAGGGGCGAGCAGTACTTC. Translated, it gives CASSLGSIRGEQYF.

The chain uses TRBV6-1 and TRBJ2-3; the D is unclear. CDR3 length: 14 amino acids. Trimming left V 3 bases short and J 1 base short, with 8 bases between. Germline CDR1 is MNHNS and CDR2 is SASEGT. CDR3 in DNA: TGTGCCAGCAGTGAGTCTTTTGGCACAGATACGCAGTATTTT. It yields the protein CASSESFGTDTQYF.

The chain employs TRBV5-8 and TRBJ2-7, with 7 bases identical to TRBD1. Germline V gives CDR1 SGHTS, CDR2 YDEGEE. V lost 2 bases to trimming and J lost 4 bases; unmatched junction nucleotides: 6. The CDR3 spans 14 residues. The CDR3 nucleotides read TGTGCCAGCAGCTTTATAGGCAGGGGGTACGAGCAGTACTTC. It specifies CASSFIGRGYEQYF. Together with reference TRBV5-8 and TRBJ2-7, the CDR3 gives the full variable domain: EAGVTQSPTHLIKTRGQQATLRCSPISGHTSVYWYQQALGLGLQFLLWYDEGEERNRGNFPPRFSGRQFPNYSSELNVNALELEDSALYLCASSFIGRGYEQYFGPGTRLTVT.

The chain carries TRBV7-9 and TRBJ1-1; TRBD1 matches at 8 bases. This CDR3 spans 16 amino acids. Trimming cost V 1 base and J 1 base; bases outside gene matches: 5. Germline lookup yields CDR1 SEHNR and CDR2 FQNEAQ (reference sequence). CDR3 amino acids: CASSLDGTGWNTEAFF. CDR3 nucleotides: TGTGCCAGCAGCTTAGATGGGACAGGCTGGAACACTGAAGCTTTCTTT.

V usage is TRBV7-2 and J usage is TRBJ1-2, with D uncertain. The V end lost 4 bases, the J end lost 0 bases, and 9 bases lay between the germline ends. The CDR3 spans 14 residues. CDR1 is SGHTA and CDR2 is FQGNSA in the germline V gene. The CDR3: CASSSQMSNYGYTF. CDR3 in DNA: TGTGCCAGCAGCTCCCAAATGTCTAACTATGGCTACACCTTC.

This clone was found a few times. V is TRBV5-1 and J is TRBJ1-5; tentatively, D is TRBD1 (5 bases). V dropped 0 bases and J dropped 1 base, with 5 bases sitting between them. Germline V lookup: CDR1 SGHRS, CDR2 YFSETQ. The CDR3 is 14 residues long. The CDR3 region has the DNA TGCGCCAGCAGCTTGGAGGGGAGCAATCAGCCCCAGCATTTT. Translation: CASSLEGSNQPQHF.

The V call is TRBV2, the J call TRBJ2-7; D is unresolved. Trimming took off 2 bases at V and 3 bases at J, with 5 bases between the two ends. Germline loops: CDR1 SNHLY, CDR2 FYNNEI. CDR3 length: 12 amino acids. The CDR3 protein is CASSEQYYEQYF. The CDR3 nucleotides read TGTGCCAGCAGTGAACAGTACTACGAGCAGTACTTC.